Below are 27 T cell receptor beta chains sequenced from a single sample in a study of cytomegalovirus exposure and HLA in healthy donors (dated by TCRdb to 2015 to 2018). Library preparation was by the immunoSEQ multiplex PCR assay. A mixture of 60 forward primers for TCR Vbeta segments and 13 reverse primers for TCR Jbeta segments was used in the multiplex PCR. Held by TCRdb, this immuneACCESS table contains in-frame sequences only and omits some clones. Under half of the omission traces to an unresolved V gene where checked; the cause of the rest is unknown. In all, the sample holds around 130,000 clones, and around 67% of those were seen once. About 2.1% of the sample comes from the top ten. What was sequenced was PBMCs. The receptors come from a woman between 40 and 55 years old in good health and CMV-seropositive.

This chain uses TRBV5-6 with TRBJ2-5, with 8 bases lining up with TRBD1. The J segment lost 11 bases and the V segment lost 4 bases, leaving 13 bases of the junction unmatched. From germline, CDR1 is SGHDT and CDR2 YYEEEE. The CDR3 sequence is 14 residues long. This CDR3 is CASSPDPRGQEQYF. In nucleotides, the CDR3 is TGTGCCAGCAGCCCCGACCCCAGGGGGCAAGAGCAGTACTTC.

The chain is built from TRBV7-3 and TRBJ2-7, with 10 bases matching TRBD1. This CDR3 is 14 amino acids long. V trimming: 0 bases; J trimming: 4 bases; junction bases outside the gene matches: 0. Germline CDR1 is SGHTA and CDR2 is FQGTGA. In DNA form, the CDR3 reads TGTGCCAGCAGCTTAACGGGACAGGGGTACGAGCAGTACTTC. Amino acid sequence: CASSLTGQGYEQYF.

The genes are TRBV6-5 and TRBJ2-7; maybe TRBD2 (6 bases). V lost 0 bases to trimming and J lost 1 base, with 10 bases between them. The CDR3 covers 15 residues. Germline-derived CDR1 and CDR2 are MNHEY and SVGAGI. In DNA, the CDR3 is TGTGCCAGCAGTTACTCGAACGCGGGGTCCTACGAGCAGTACTTC. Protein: CASSYSNAGSYEQYF.

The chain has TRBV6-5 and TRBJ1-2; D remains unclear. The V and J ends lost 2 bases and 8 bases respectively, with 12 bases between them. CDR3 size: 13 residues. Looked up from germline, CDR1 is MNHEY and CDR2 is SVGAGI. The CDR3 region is CASSYLDTSGYTF. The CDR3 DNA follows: TGTGCCAGCAGTTACCTCGACACGTCGGGCTACACCTTC.

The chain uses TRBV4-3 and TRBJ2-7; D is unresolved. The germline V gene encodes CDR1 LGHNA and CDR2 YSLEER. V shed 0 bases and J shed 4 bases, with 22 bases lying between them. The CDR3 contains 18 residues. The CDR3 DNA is TGCGCCAGCAGCCAAGATTTACCGACTGGATTCGTCTTTTACGAGCAGTACTTC. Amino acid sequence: CASSQDLPTGFVFYEQYF.

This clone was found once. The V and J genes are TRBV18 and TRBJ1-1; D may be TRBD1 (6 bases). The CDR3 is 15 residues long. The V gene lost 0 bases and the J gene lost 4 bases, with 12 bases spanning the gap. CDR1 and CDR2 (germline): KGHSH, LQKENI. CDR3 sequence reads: CASSPPDSGATEAFF. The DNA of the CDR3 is TGTGCCAGCTCACCACCGGACAGCGGGGCCACTGAAGCTTTCTTT.

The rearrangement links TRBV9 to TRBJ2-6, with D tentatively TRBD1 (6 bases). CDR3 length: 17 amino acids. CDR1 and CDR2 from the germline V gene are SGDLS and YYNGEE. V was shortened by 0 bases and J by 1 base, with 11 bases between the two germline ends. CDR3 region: CASSVATGRSGANVLTF. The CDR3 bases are TGTGCCAGCAGCGTAGCTACAGGGCGTTCTGGGGCCAACGTCCTGACTTTC. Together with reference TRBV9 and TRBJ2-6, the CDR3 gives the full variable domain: DSGVTQTPKHLITATGQRVTLRCSPRSGDLSVYWYQQSLDQGLQFLIQYYNGEERAKGNILERFSAQQFPDLHSELNLSSLELGDSALYFCASSVATGRSGANVLTFGAGSRLTVL.

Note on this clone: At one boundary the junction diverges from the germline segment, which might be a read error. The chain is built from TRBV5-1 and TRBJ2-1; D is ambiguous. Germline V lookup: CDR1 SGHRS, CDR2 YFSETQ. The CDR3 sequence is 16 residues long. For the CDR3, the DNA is TGCGCCAGCAGCTTGGATGTGGGCAGGATCTACGATGAGCAGTTCTTC. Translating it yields CASSLDVGRIYDEQFF.

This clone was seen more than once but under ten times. The CDR3 DNA follows: TGTGCCAGCAGCTTAAGGGGGGGGGCAGATACGCAGTATTTT. This gives the protein CASSLRGGADTQYF. The chain recombines TRBV7-2 with TRBJ2-3; maybe TRBD2 (7 bases). The length of the CDR3 is 14 residues. Between the trimmed V and J ends, which lost 2 bases and 4 bases, there was a span of 10 bases. Germline CDR1 is SGHTA and CDR2 is FQGNSA.

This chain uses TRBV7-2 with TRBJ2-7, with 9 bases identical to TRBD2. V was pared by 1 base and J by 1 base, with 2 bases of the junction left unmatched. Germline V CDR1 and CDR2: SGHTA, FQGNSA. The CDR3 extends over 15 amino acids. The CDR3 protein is CASSLGSGGSYEQYF. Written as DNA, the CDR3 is TGTGCCAGCAGCTTAGGTAGCGGGGGATCCTACGAGCAGTACTTC. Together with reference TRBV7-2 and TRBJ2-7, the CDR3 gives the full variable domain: GAGVSQSPSNKVTEKGKDVELRCDPISGHTALYWYRQSLGQGLEFLIYFQGNSAPDKSGLPSDRFSAERTGGSVSTLTIQRTQQEDSAVYLCASSLGSGGSYEQYFGPGTRLTVT.

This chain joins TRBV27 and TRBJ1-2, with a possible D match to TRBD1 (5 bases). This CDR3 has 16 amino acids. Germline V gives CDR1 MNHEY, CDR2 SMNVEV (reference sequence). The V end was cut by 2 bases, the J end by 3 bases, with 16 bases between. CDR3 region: CASSLLFRQNYYGYTF. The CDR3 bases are TGTGCCAGCAGTTTACTCTTCCGACAGAACTACTATGGCTACACCTTC.

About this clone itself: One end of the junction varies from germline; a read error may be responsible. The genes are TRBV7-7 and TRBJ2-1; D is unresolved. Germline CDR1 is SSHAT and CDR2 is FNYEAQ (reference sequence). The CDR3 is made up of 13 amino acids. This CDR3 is CASSLDSFTEQFF. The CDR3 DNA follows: TGTGCTAGCAGCTTAGACTCCTTCACTGAGCAGTTCTTC.

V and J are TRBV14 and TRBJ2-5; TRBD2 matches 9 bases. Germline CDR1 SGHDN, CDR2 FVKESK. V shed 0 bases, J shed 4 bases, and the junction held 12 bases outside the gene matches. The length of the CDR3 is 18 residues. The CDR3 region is CASSQDWSSGAGRETQYF. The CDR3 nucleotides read TGTGCCAGCAGCCAAGATTGGTCTAGCGGGGCAGGTCGAGAGACCCAGTACTTC.

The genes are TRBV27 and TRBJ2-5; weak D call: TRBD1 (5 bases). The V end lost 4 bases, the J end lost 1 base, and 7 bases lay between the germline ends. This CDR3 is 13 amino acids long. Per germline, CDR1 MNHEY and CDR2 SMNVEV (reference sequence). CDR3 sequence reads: CASSSTVQETQYF. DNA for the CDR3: TGTGCCAGCAGTTCGACAGTCCAAGAGACCCAGTACTTC.

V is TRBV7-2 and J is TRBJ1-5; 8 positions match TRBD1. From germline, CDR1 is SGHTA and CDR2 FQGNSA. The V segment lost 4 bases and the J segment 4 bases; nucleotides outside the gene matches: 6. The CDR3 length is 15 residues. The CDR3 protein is CASSSNRGGNQPQHF. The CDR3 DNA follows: TGTGCCAGCAGCTCCAACAGGGGGGGGAATCAGCCCCAGCATTTT.

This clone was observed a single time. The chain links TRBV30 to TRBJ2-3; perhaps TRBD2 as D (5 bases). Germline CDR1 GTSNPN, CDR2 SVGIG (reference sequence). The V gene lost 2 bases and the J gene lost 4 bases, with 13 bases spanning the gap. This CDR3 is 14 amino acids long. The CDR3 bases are TGTGCCTGGAGTACGGAAGGGAGCGCAGATACGCAGTATTTT. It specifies CAWSTEGSADTQYF.

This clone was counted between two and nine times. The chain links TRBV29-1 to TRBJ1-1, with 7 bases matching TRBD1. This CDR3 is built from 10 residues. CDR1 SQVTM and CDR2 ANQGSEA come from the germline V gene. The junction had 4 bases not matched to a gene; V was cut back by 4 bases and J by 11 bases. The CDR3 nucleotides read TGCAGCGTTGGAACAGGGGCGGCTTTCTTT. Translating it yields CSVGTGAAFF. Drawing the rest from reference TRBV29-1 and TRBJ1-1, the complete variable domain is SAVISQKPSRDICQRGTSLTIQCQVDSQVTMMFWYRQQPGQSLTLIATANQGSEATYESGFVIDKFPISRPNLTFSTLTVSNMSPEDSSIYLCSVGTGAAFFGQGTRLTVV.

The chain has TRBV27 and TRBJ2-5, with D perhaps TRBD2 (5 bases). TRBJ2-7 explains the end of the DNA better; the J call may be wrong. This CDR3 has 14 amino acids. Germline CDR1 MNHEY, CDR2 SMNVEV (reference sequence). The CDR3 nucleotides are TGTGCCAGCAGATCCCGGGGAACCTCCTACGAGCAGTACTTC. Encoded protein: CASRSRGTSYEQYF.

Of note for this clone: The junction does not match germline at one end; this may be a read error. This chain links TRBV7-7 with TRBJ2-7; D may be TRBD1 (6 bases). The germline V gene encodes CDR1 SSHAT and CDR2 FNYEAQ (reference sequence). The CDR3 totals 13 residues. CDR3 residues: CASSLVVGAEQYF. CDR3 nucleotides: TGTGCTAGCAGCTTGGTCGTGGGGGCCGAGCAGTACTTC.

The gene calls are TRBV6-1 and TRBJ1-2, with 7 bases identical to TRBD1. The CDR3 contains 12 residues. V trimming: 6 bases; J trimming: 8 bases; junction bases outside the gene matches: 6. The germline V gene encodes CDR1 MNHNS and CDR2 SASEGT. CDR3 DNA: TGTGCCAGCAGCGGGACAGTTTGGGGCTACACCTTC. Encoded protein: CASSGTVWGYTF.

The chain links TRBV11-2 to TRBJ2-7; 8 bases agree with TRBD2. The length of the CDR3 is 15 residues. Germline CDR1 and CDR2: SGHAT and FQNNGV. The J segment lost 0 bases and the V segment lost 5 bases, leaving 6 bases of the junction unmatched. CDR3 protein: CASSQGLVTSYEQYF. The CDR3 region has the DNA TGTGCCAGCAGCCAGGGACTAGTTACCTCCTACGAGCAGTACTTC.

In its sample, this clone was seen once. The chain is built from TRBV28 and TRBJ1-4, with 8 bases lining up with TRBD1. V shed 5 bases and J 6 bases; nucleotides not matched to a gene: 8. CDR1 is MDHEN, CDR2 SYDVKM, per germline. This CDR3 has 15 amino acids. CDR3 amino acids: CASSVRDRKHEKLFF. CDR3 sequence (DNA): TGTGCCAGCAGTGTCCGGGACAGGAAACATGAAAAACTGTTTTTT.

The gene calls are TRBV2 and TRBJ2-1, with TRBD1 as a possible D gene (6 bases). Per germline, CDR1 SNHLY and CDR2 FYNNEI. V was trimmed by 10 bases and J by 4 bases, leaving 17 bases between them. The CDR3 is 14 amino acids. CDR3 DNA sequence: TGTGCCACCTCCCCGGCAGGGGAATACAATGAGCAGTTCTTC. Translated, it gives CATSPAGEYNEQFF. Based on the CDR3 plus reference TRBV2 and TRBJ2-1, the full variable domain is EPEVTQTPSHQVTQMGQEVILRCVPISNHLYFYWYRQILGQKVEFLVSFYNNEISEKSEIFDDQFSVERPDGSNFTLKIRSTKLEDSAMYFCATSPAGEYNEQFFGPGTRLTVL.

CDR3 in amino acids: CASSLEGRMSYEQYF. CDR3 nucleotide sequence: TGCGCCAGCAGCTTGGAGGGGAGGATGTCCTACGAGCAGTACTTC. V and J are TRBV5-1 and TRBJ2-7; possible D gene TRBD2, 6 bases. Trimming shortened V by 0 bases and J by 1 base, and 11 bases separated the two germline ends. This CDR3 contains 15 residues. CDR1 is SGHRS, CDR2 YFSETQ, per germline.

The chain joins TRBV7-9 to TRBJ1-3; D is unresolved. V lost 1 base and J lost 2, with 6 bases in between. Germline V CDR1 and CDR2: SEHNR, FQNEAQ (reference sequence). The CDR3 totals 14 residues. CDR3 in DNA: TGTGCCAGCAGCTTAGGTACAGCTGGAAACACCATATATTTT. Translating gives CASSLGTAGNTIYF.

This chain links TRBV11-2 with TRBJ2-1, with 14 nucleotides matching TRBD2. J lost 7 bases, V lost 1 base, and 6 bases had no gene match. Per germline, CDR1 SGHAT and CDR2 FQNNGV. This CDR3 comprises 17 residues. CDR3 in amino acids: CASSLVRLAGGPNEQFF. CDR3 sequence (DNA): TGTGCCAGCAGCTTAGTCCGACTAGCGGGAGGGCCAAATGAGCAGTTCTTC.

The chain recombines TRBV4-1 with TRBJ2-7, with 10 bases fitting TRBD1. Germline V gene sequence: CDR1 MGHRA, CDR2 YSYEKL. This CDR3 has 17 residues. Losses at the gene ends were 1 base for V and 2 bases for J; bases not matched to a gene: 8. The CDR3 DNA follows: TGCGCCAGCAGCCAAGTCAGGTCGGGGACAGGGGCCTACGAGCAGTACTTC. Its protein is CASSQVRSGTGAYEQYF.